The rows below give T cell receptor beta chains drawn from one sample of a study of response to subunit inactivated influenza vaccine. One entry per CDR3 protein, called by TCRdb with MiXCR from the RT-PCR reads. The repertoire has about 240,000 distinct CDR3 sequences, 9.5% to 15% of them found once; the top ten carry roughly 7.7%. Material: non-naive T cells sorted from PBMCs, obtained 14 to 15 days before vaccination. These receptors all come from a man aged 50-59 years who received an inactivated influenza vaccine. Both conserved end residues are part of each CDR3. A D gene is named only where the DNA matches it firmly. Part of the rows lack a size; the others show once, few, many or a class for expanded clones.

size: few; D: NA; J: TRBJ2-3; V: TRBV3-1; DNA: TGTGCCAGCAGCCAAGATACGGGTAGCGCGCAGTATTTT; CDR3: CASSQDTGSAQYF
size: many; D: NA; J: TRBJ2-1; V: TRBV20-1; DNA: TGCAGTGCTAGGCACGTACGTCAGAATGAGCAGTTCTTC; CDR3: CSARHVRQNEQFF
size: few; D: NA; J: TRBJ1-3; V: TRBV9; DNA: TGTGCCAGCAGCGTTGATTTAGCTGGAAACACCATATATTTT; CDR3: CASSVDLAGNTIYF
size: many; D: TRBD1; J: TRBJ1-1; V: TRBV5-1; DNA: TGCGCCAGCAGCTTTTTGACAGGGAATACGAACACTGAAGCTTTCTTT; CDR3: CASSFLTGNTNTEAFF
size: few; D: NA; J: TRBJ2-1; V: TRBV4-3; DNA: TGCGCCAGCAGCCAAGTATTAGCGGCCTACAATGAGCAGTTCTTC; CDR3: CASSQVLAAYNEQFF
size: many; D: NA; J: TRBJ2-5; V: TRBV7-8; DNA: TGTGCCAGCAGCTTAGTCGGCAGAGCGGCACCCCAAGAGACCCAGTACTTC; CDR3: CASSLVGRAAPQETQYF
size: few; D: NA; J: TRBJ2-4; V: TRBV15; DNA: TGTGCCACAACAGGCCCCGGCGACGCCAAAAACATTCAGTACTTC; CDR3: CATTGPGDAKNIQYF
size: many; D: TRBD2; J: TRBJ2-1; V: TRBV5-1; DNA: TGCGCCAGCAGCCAGGGACTAGCGGGGGTCTTTTACGGGAATGAGCAGTTCTTC; CDR3: CASSQGLAGVFYGNEQFF
size: NA; D: NA; J: TRBJ1-1; V: TRBV19; DNA: TGTGCCAGTAGTATAGGTGTGACCCCTGAAGCTTTCTTT; CDR3: CASSIGVTPEAFF
size: few; D: TRBD1; J: TRBJ2-5; V: TRBV2; DNA: TGTGCCAGCAGTTCCGGGACAGGGGCTCCTCCGGGGACCCAGTACTTC; CDR3: CASSSGTGAPPGTQYF
size: NA; D: NA; J: TRBJ1-4; V: TRBV9; DNA: TGTGCCAGCAGCGTCTCAGGGAACGAAAAACTGTTTTTT; CDR3: CASSVSGNEKLFF
size: NA; D: TRBD1; J: TRBJ2-6; V: TRBV2; DNA: TGTGCCAGCAGTGTGGACAGGGTAAGGGCCAACGTCCTGACTTTC; CDR3: CASSVDRVRANVLTF
size: few; D: NA; J: TRBJ2-5; V: TRBV18; DNA: TGTGCCAGCTCACCTCCCGAGGGGGTCAGGGAGACCCAGTACTTC; CDR3: CASSPPEGVRETQYF
size: few; D: NA; J: TRBJ2-1; V: TRBV5-5; DNA: TGTGCCAGCAGCCCCTGGTATACCTACAATGAGCAGTTCTTC; CDR3: CASSPWYTYNEQFF
size: few; D: NA; J: TRBJ2-5; V: TRBV18; DNA: TGTGCCAGCTCACCTACAATAATACAGGGACAAGAGACCCAGTACTTC; CDR3: CASSPTIIQGQETQYF
size: NA; D: TRBD2; J: TRBJ2-3; V: TRBV7-3; DNA: TGTGCCAGCAGCTCGACCCGGGACAGACGACTAGCGGGAGGACAGGATACGCAGTATTTT; CDR3: CASSSTRDRRLAGGQDTQYF
size: many; D: NA; J: TRBJ2-3; V: TRBV29-1; DNA: TGCAGCGTTGAAGATCCCCCCGAGGATACGCAGTATTTT; CDR3: CSVEDPPEDTQYF
size: NA; D: TRBD1; J: TRBJ2-7; V: TRBV7-9; DNA: TGTGCCAGCAGTTACTCCGGGACAGGGGGCTACGAGCAGTACTTC; CDR3: CASSYSGTGGYEQYF
size: few; D: TRBD2; J: TRBJ2-2; V: TRBV29-1; DNA: TGCAGCGTTGACACTAGCGGGAGGGGTAACACCGGGGAGCTGTTTTTT; CDR3: CSVDTSGRGNTGELFF
size: few; D: TRBD2; J: TRBJ2-5; V: TRBV20-1; DNA: TGCAGTGGGACTAGCGGGGTACAAGAGACCCAGTACTTC; CDR3: CSGTSGVQETQYF
size: NA; D: TRBD1; J: TRBJ1-2; V: TRBV3-1; DNA: TGTGCCAGCAGCCTCCAGGGACAGAACTATGGCTACACCTTC; CDR3: CASSLQGQNYGYTF
size: few; D: TRBD2; J: TRBJ2-5; V: TRBV7-2; DNA: TGTGCCAGCAGCGAAGTTTCTAGCGGGAGGGCGGAGACCCAGTACTTC; CDR3: CASSEVSSGRAETQYF
size: NA; D: NA; J: TRBJ2-7; V: TRBV20-1; DNA: TGCAGTGCTAGGATTAGAGGGGGTTCCTACGAGCAGTACTTC; CDR3: CSARIRGGSYEQYF
size: few; D: NA; J: TRBJ2-5; V: TRBV20-1; DNA: TGCAGTGCTAGAGATTTGCCTGCCGGCGGGCTAGAGACCCAGTACTTC; CDR3: CSARDLPAGGLETQYF